The 7 T cell receptor beta chains below were found in one sample sequenced in a study of blood T cells in healthy people across ages. A second PCR, run for roughly 7 to 12 cycles, used a sample-barcoded 5' primer plus a J-beta primer mix. TCRdb re-analysed the 5' RACE reads in MiXCR, keeping a single row per CDR3 protein. The data contain 1.5 million to 2 million distinct CDR3 sequences, roughly 27% of them singletons. The sample taken for sequencing was blood. Receptor source: a woman aged 25-40 years in good health.

This sequence joins TRBV9 and TRBJ2-3; D possibly corresponds to TRBD2 (6 bases). The CDR3 has 15 residues. Trimming removed 2 bases from V and 4 bases from J, with 14 bases in between. CDR1 is SGDLS, CDR2 YYNGEE, per germline. The CDR3 region has the DNA TGTGCCAGCAGCGTTCAGGGAGGTCGCCCAGATACGCAGTATTTT. Protein: CASSVQGGRPDTQYF. The full variable domain, in which reference TRBV9 and TRBJ2-3 provide the parts outside the CDR3, is DSGVTQTPKHLITATGQRVTLRCSPRSGDLSVYWYQQSLDQGLQFLIQYYNGEERAKGNILERFSAQQFPDLHSELNLSSLELGDSALYFCASSVQGGRPDTQYFGPGTRLTVL.

This clonotype was seen once. A much larger clonotype is one base distant, so this may be a read error. The chain couples TRBV5-1 to TRBJ2-7; 8 bases are shared with TRBD1. V was pared by 3 bases and J by 5 bases, with 7 bases of the junction left unmatched. This CDR3 has 14 amino acids. The germline V gene has CDR1 SGHRS and CDR2 YFSETQ. The CDR3 protein is CASSSGQGCDEQYF. CDR3 in DNA: TGCGCCAGCAGCTCAGGACAGGGATGCGACGAGCAGTACTTC.

The chain has TRBV15 and TRBJ2-1, with TRBD1 matching 9 bases. Germline CDR1 LNHNV, CDR2 YYDKDF (reference sequence). V lost 5 bases and J lost 4; bases outside the gene matches: 6. This CDR3 is built from 15 residues. The CDR3 spells CATSANRGRYNEQFF. For the CDR3, the DNA is TGTGCCACCAGCGCAAACAGGGGGCGGTACAATGAGCAGTTCTTC.

This clonotype was recorded many times. The V call is TRBV12-3 or TRBV12-4, the J call TRBJ1-6; D remains ambiguous. The CDR3 consists of 14 residues. Trimming left V 5 bases short and J 5 bases short, with 10 bases between. CDR3 in DNA: TGTGCCAGCAGTGACGACGGAGATAATTCACCCCTCCACTTT. Residues: CASSDDGDNSPLHF.

Only a few counts were recorded for this clonotype. The V gene is TRBV7-2, the J gene TRBJ1-2; TRBD1 aligns across 7 bases. Trimming at V came to 7 bases and at J to 8 bases, leaving 7 bases not matched to a gene. Per the germline V gene, CDR1 is SGHTA and CDR2 is FQGNSA. CDR3 length equals 12 residues. CDR3 protein: CASTYTGVGYTF. The CDR3 DNA reads as TGTGCCAGCACCTACACAGGGGTCGGCTACACCTTC.

This chain connects TRBV5-1 to TRBJ2-3; D is ambiguous. CDR3 length equals 16 residues. Trimming pared 1 base from V and 1 base from J, leaving 13 bases between. Germline V gene sequence: CDR1 SGHRS, CDR2 YFSETQ. The DNA for the CDR3 is TGCGCCAGCAGCTTGCCACGGAGTCGAGGCACAGATACGCAGTATTTT. Translation gives CASSLPRSRGTDTQYF.

This clonotype was observed many times. The chain joins TRBV12-3 or TRBV12-4 to TRBJ2-5; D may be TRBD1 or TRBD2 (5 bases each). There are 11 residues in the CDR3. Trimming stripped 8 bases from V and 9 bases from J, with 13 bases between. The CDR3 loop is CASAFTGPQYF. CDR3 DNA sequence: TGTGCCAGCGCCTTTACGGGGCCCCAGTACTTC.